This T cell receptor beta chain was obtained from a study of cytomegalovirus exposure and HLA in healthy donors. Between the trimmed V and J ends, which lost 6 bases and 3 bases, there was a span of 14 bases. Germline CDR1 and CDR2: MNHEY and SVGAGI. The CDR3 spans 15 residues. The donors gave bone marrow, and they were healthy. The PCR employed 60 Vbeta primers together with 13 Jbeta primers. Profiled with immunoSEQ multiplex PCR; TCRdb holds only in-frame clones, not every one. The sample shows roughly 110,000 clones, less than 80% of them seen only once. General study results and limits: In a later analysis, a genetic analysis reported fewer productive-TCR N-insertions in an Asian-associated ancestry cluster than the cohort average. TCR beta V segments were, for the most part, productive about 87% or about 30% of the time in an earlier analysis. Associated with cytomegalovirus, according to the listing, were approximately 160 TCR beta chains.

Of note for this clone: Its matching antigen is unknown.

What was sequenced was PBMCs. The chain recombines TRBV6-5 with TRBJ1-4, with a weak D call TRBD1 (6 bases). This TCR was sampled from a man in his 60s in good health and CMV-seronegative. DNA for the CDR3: TGTGCCAGCAGCCCCCAGGGGACCTCTAATGAAAAACTGTTTTTT. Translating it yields CASSPQGTSNEKLFF.